The 9 T cell receptor beta chains listed next were all sequenced from one sample in a study of cytomegalovirus exposure and HLA in healthy donors. The study ran its PCR with 60 Vbeta and 13 Jbeta primers. Profiling relied on immunoSEQ multiplex PCR, and the TCRdb table lists in-frame clones only, not all of them. The table shows 110,000 or so clones, with over 65% occurring only once. Sequencing used PBMCs. These receptors came from a woman in her twenties or thirties in good health and CMV-seropositive.

V and J are TRBV5-1 and TRBJ1-1; perhaps TRBD1 as D (5 bases). Deletions cut 1 base from V and 10 bases from J, with 17 bases between. Germline V gene lookup returns CDR1 SGHRS and CDR2 YFSETQ. The CDR3 contains 14 residues. The DNA of the CDR3 is TGCGCCAGCAGCTTGTCCCTCGTCGGGGGTGTAGCTTTCTTT. As protein: CASSLSLVGGVAFF.

As concerns this clone: The junction shows a germline mismatch at one end, possibly a read error. This rearrangement joins TRBV7-9 to TRBJ2-7; TRBD1 aligns across 7 bases. The germline V gene has CDR1 SEHNR and CDR2 FQNEAQ (reference sequence). The CDR3 runs 15 residues. The CDR3 region has the DNA TGTTCCAGCAGCTTAGTAGGGGGCCTTTCCTACGAGCAGTACTTC. This gives the protein CSSSLVGGLSYEQYF. Drawing the rest from reference TRBV7-9 and TRBJ2-7, the complete variable domain is DTGVSQNPRHKITKRGQNVTFRCDPISEHNRLYWYRQTLGQGPEFLTYFQNEAQLEKSRLLSDRFSAERPKGSFSTLEIQRTEQGDSAMYLCSSSLVGGLSYEQYFGPGTRLTVT.

This clone has a handful of counts. The chain joins TRBV27 to TRBJ1-1; no firm D call. The CDR3 extends over 15 amino acids. Germline-derived CDR1 and CDR2 are MNHEY and SMNVEV (reference sequence). V was cut by 1 base and J by 1 base, with 10 bases left in between. The CDR3 reads CASSLWGDPNTEAFF. The CDR3 region has the DNA TGTGCCAGCAGTTTATGGGGAGATCCGAACACTGAAGCTTTCTTT.

This clone was found a few times. This chain links TRBV5-6 with TRBJ2-7; D is possibly TRBD1 (5 bases). Germline CDR1 and CDR2: SGHDT and YYEEEE. V lost 0 bases to trimming and J lost 3 bases, with 7 bases between them. CDR3 length equals 13 residues. In DNA, the CDR3 is TGTGCCAGCAGCTTGGTGACAGTCTACGAGCAGTACTTC. Protein sequence: CASSLVTVYEQYF.

V and J are TRBV30 and TRBJ1-1, with D possibly matching TRBD1 (5 bases). Per the germline V gene, CDR1 is GTSNPN and CDR2 is SVGIG (reference sequence). The V and J ends lost 5 bases and 2 bases respectively, with 18 bases between them. The CDR3 consists of 15 residues. CDR3 sequence: CAWGGEGTFNTEAFF. The DNA for the CDR3 is TGTGCCTGGGGGGGGGAGGGCACTTTCAACACTGAAGCTTTCTTT.

V is TRBV6-1 and J is TRBJ2-7; possibly TRBD1 for D (6 bases). This CDR3 contains 16 residues. V was cut by 3 bases and J by 0 bases, with 15 bases left in between. Germline CDR1 is MNHNS and CDR2 is SASEGT. The CDR3 loop reads CASSERGTQTSYEQYF. The CDR3 DNA reads as TGTGCCAGCAGTGAGAGGGGGACCCAAACCTCCTACGAGCAGTACTTC.

The chain's CDR3 is CAIKGLNTEAFF. DNA for the CDR3: TGTGCCATCAAGGGGTTGAACACTGAAGCTTTCTTT. The rearrangement uses TRBV10-3 and TRBJ1-1; possible D gene TRBD1, 5 bases. V was clipped by 7 bases and J by 0 bases, with 6 bases between them. Germline CDR1 reads ENHRY; CDR2 reads SYGVKD. The CDR3 is made up of 12 amino acids.

In its sample, this clone was seen a few times. This chain joins TRBV7-2 and TRBJ2-4; D perhaps matches TRBD1 (6 bases). V lost 4 bases and J 0 bases, leaving 10 bases between the germline ends. The CDR3 sequence is 15 residues long. Germline V gene lookup returns CDR1 SGHTA and CDR2 FQGNSA. The CDR3 DNA reads TGTGCCAGCAGCTCACCAGGGGTAGCCAAAAACATTCAGTACTTC. This translates into CASSSPGVAKNIQYF.

The chain links TRBV6-6 to TRBJ1-1; the D gene is possibly TRBD1 (5 bases). This CDR3 region has 13 residues. Between the trimmed V and J ends, which lost 6 bases and 12 bases, there was a span of 20 bases. Germline V gene lookup returns CDR1 MNHNY and CDR2 SVGAGI (reference sequence). CDR3 residues: CASSPPWGGSPFF. CDR3 sequence (DNA): TGTGCCAGCAGCCCCCCGTGGGGGGGGTCGCCTTTCTTT.